The clone carrying this T cell receptor (beta chain) was counted once. Per the authors' pipeline: Researchers report that nucleated cell counts were estimated from reference gene primer amplification. The data were produced by immunoSEQ multiplex PCR, yet TCRdb's version contains in-frame clones alone and is incomplete. V, J and clone size are those of that table, while D and trimming were read from the DNA. The table lists over 100,000 clones, approximately 88% of them singletons. The CDR3 contains 14 residues. Germline CDR1 is SGHRS and CDR2 is YFSETQ. The V gene lost 3 bases and the J gene lost 1 base, with 10 bases spanning the gap. The sample belongs to a study of blood T cell repertoires in COVID-19. At the level of the study: COVID-19 samples, acute and convalescent, were from the United States, Italy and Spain.

The sequence was obtained from an older woman with acute or convalescent COVID-19. The sample comprised peripheral blood. The chain combines TRBV5-1 with TRBJ1-1, with a tentative D call TRBD1 (6 bases). CDR3 bases: TGCGCCAGCAGCTCGTACAGGGAGAACACTGAAGCTTTCTTT. This sequence encodes CASSSYRENTEAFF. Full variable domain (outside the CDR3, taken from reference TRBV5-1 and TRBJ1-1): KAGVTQTPRYLIKTRGQQVTLSCSPISGHRSVSWYQQTPGQGLQFLFEYFSETQRNKGNFPGRFSGRQFSNSRSEMNVSTLELGDSALYLCASSSYRENTEAFFGQGTRLTVV.